This TCR beta chain was captured by sequencing in a study of blood T cells in healthy people across ages. Regarding the study as a whole: Fewer expanded clones and more diversity marked long-lived versus aged donors. It was not known whether donors were CMV positive (a possible confounder of expanded clonotype changes).

Looked up from germline, CDR1 is DFQATT and CDR2 is SNEGSKA (reference sequence). The CDR3 is 16 amino acids. Unmatched junction bases numbered 10, after V lost 4 bases and J lost 0 bases. The use of a sample-barcoded 5' primer and a J-beta primer mix characterized a second PCR of roughly 7 to 12 cycles. The authors tagged each cDNA molecule using a template-switch adaptor with 12 random nucleotides. TCRdb processed the 5' RACE reads anew with MiXCR; each CDR3 protein has one entry. The table lists 850,000 to 1,300,000 distinct CDR3 sequences, under 45% of them singletons. Turning to this clonotype: The antigen remains undetermined.

The sequence was collected from a woman aged 55-69 years in good health. Sample: blood. The chain uses TRBV20-1 and TRBJ2-7; TRBD2 aligns across 9 bases. The CDR3: CSAKGVAGVSSYEQYF. The CDR3, as DNA: TGCAGTGCTAAAGGTGTAGCGGGAGTAAGCTCCTACGAGCAGTACTTC.